This T cell receptor (beta chain) emerged from a study of molecular identifiers for immune sequencing clone quantification. This clonotype was detected ten times or more. Germline V gene data show CDR1 as SGDLS and CDR2 as YYNGEE. The CDR3 spans 13 residues. Trimming took 0 bases from V and 7 from J, leaving 10 bases between them. TCRdb recomputed calls from the PCR reads with MiXCR, one row per CDR3 protein. The data contain some 320,000 distinct CDR3 sequences, over 20% of them seen just once; the ten biggest clones take up under 0.95%. The chain joins TRBV9 to TRBJ2-5, with a weak D call TRBD2 (6 bases). The sequence derives from a human donor in good health. Some libraries in this study had Jurkat cell RNA spiked in. Sequenced: naive CD8+ T cells from blood, with Jurkat cell RNA spiked in. Subset indicated: FACS-sorted CD8+CD4-CCR7+CD45RA+ naive T cells. The CDR3 DNA is TGTGCCAGCAGCGTAGTCCAGGAGGGGACCCAGTACTTC. Encoded protein: CASSVVQEGTQYF.